This T cell receptor (beta chain) stems from a study of shared clonotypes between healthy human individuals. Whole-study context: The people who gave samples were a couple of women and three men aged 18 to 49.

Study conclusions and caveats: Sampling used blood alone; tissue repertoires probably differ. Non-shared clonotypes were found to have lower generation probabilities than the clonotypes that were shared by all four of the sorted-subset donors. The study's rarefaction showed incomplete sorted-subset sequencing despite large depth.

The V end lost 5 bases, the J end lost 3 bases, and 13 bases lay between the germline ends. Germline CDR1 is MDHEN and CDR2 is SYDVKM. This CDR3 spans 14 amino acids. TCRdb's copy holds only in-frame clones and misses some; the assay was immunoSEQ multiplex PCR. Of over a million clones in the sample, 70% to 80% are singletons; the top ten hold approximately 0.5%. On this clone itself: Its target is not known.

The chain employs TRBV28 and TRBJ2-5; no definite D call. This TCR was sampled from a man aged 18 to 35 in good health. Some clones in this sample may be carry-over from other donors' samples. The specimen was memory CD4+ T cells from PBMCs. This sample's subset: CD45RA-negative fraction. The CDR3 sequence: CASSAISGEETQYF. DNA of the CDR3: TGTGCCAGCAGTGCAATCTCAGGTGAAGAGACCCAGTACTTC.